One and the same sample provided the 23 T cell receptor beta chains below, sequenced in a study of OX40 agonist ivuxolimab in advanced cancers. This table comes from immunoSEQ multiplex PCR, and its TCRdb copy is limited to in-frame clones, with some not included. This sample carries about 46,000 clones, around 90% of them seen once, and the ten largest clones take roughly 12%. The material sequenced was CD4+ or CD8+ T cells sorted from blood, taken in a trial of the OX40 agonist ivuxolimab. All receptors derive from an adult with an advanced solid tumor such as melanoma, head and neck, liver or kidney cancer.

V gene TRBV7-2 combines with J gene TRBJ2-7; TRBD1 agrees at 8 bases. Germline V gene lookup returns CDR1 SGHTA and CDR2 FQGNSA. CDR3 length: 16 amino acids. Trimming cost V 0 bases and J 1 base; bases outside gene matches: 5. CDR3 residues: CASSLAGRGPSYEQYF. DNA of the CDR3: TGTGCCAGCAGCTTAGCCGGCAGGGGGCCTTCCTACGAGCAGTACTTC.

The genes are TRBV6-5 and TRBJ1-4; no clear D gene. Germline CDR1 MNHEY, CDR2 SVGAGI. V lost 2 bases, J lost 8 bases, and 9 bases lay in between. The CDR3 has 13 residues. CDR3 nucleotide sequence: TGTGCCAGCAGTTACGCAGGATCCGAAAAACTGTTTTTT. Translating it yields CASSYAGSEKLFF.

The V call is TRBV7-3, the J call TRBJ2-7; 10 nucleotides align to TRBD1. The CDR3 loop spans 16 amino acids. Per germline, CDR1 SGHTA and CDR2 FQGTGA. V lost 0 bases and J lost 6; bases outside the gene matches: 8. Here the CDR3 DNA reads TGTGCCAGCAGCTTAACGGGGACAGGGGCCGGGTTCGAGCAGTACTTC. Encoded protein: CASSLTGTGAGFEQYF. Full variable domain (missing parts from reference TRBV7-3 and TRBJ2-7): GAGVSQTPSNKVTEKGKYVELRCDPISGHTALYWYRQSLGQGPEFLIYFQGTGAADDSGLPNDRFFAVRPEGSVSTLKIQRTERGDSAVYLCASSLTGTGAGFEQYFGPGTRLTVT.

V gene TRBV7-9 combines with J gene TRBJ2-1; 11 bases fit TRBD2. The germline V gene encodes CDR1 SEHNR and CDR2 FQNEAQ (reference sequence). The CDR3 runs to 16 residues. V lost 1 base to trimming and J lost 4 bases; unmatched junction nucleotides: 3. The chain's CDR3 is CASSLGASGGYNEQFF. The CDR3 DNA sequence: TGTGCCAGCAGCTTAGGGGCTAGCGGGGGGTACAATGAGCAGTTCTTC.

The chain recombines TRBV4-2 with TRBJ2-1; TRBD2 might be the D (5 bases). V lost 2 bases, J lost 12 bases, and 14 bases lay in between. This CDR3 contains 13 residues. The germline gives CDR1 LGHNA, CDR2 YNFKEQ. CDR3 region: CASSQRDGDAQFF. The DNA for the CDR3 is TGTGCCAGCAGCCAACGAGACGGGGATGCGCAGTTCTTC.

The CDR3 DNA sequence: TGCGCCAGCAGCCAAGCTCGTAGCGGGATCAGCACAGATACGCAGTATTTT. Its translation: CASSQARSGISTDTQYF. The genes are TRBV4-3 and TRBJ2-3; 8 bases line up with TRBD2. The junction had 6 bases not matched to a gene; V was cut back by 1 base and J by 0 bases. The CDR3 runs to 17 residues. CDR1 and CDR2 (germline): LGHNA, YSLEER.

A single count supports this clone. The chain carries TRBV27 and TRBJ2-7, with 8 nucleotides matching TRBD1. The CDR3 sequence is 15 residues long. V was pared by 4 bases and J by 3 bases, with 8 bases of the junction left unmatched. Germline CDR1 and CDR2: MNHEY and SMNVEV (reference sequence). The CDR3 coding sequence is TGTGCCAGCAGTTCCACAGGGGGTGTCTTCTACGAGCAGTACTTC. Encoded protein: CASSSTGGVFYEQYF.

CDR3 sequence (DNA): TGTGCCAGCAGTGACCCCGGGACAGCCAATTCCTACGAGCAGTACTTC. Translated, it gives CASSDPGTANSYEQYF. The genes are TRBV25-1 and TRBJ2-7; 7 bases line up with TRBD1. This CDR3 has 16 residues. Trimming cost V 3 bases and J 1 base; bases outside gene matches: 9. Germline-derived CDR1 and CDR2 are MGHDK and SYGVNS.

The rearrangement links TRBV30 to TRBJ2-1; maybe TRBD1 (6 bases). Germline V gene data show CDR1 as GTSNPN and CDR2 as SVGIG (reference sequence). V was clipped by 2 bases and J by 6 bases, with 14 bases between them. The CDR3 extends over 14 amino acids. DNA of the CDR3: TGTGCCTGGAGTCGCGTTGCAGGGGTCAATGAGCAGTTCTTC. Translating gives CAWSRVAGVNEQFF.

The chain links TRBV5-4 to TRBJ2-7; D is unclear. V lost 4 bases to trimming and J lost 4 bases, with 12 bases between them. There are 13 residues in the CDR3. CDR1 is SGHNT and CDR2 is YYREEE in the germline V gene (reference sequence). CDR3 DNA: TGTGCCAGCAGCAGTTACCAGGCTTACGAGCAGTACTTC. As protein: CASSSYQAYEQYF.

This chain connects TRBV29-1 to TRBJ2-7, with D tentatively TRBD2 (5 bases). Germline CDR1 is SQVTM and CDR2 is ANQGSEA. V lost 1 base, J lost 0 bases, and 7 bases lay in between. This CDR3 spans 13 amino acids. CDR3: CSVEGGDSYEQYF. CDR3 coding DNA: TGCAGCGTTGAAGGGGGAGACTCCTACGAGCAGTACTTC.

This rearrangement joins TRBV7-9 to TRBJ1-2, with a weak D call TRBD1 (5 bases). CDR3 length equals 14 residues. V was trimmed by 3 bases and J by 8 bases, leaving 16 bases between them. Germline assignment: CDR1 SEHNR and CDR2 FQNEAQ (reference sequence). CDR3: CASSFEAGVEGYTF. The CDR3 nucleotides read TGTGCCAGCAGCTTCGAGGCGGGGGTGGAAGGCTACACCTTC.

CDR3 protein: CASSSNRKFYEQYF. DNA for the CDR3: TGTGCCAGCAGTTCAAACCGAAAGTTCTACGAGCAGTACTTC. This chain joins TRBV27 and TRBJ2-7; no definite D call. The V and J ends lost 4 bases and 3 bases respectively, with 13 bases between them. The CDR3 spans 14 residues. The germline V gene encodes CDR1 MNHEY and CDR2 SMNVEV (reference sequence).

The CDR3 sequence is CASSYGSPSASEQYF. In nucleotides, the CDR3 is TGTGCCAGCAGTTACGGGTCCCCCTCTGCATCCGAGCAGTACTTC. The chain uses TRBV6-5 and TRBJ2-7, with no clear D. CDR1 MNHEY and CDR2 SVGAGI come from the germline V gene. The CDR3 is 15 amino acids. V lost 2 bases, J lost 6 bases, and 17 bases lay in between.

CDR3 sequence reads: CASSFTGTGSTDTQYF. CDR3 bases: TGTGCCAGCAGCTTTACCGGGACAGGGAGCACAGATACGCAGTATTTT. The chain couples TRBV7-9 to TRBJ2-3, with 9 positions matching TRBD1. Per germline, CDR1 SEHNR and CDR2 FQNEAQ (reference sequence). The CDR3 runs 16 residues. Trimming at V came to 3 bases and at J to 0 bases, leaving 4 bases not matched to a gene.

CDR3 residues: CASSVGSVNTIYF. The DNA for the CDR3 is TGTGCCAGCAGCGTAGGATCGGTAAACACCATATATTTT. This chain joins TRBV9 and TRBJ1-3, with D unresolved. CDR3 size: 13 residues. The V gene lost 0 bases and the J gene lost 6 bases, with 7 bases spanning the gap. Germline CDR1 and CDR2: SGDLS and YYNGEE.

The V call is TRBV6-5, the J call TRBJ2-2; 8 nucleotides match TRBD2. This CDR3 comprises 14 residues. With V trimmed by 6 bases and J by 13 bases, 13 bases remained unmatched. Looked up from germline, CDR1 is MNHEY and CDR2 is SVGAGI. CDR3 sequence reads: CASRALSGTRMLFF. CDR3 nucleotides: TGTGCCAGCAGGGCCCTATCGGGGACTAGGATGCTGTTTTTT.

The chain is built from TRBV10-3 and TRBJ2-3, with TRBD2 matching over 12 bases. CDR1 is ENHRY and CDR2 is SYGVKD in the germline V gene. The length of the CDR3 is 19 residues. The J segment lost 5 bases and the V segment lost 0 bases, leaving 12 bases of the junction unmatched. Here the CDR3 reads CAISESRTSGMTPLDTQYF. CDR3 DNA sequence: TGTGCCATCAGTGAGTCCAGGACTAGCGGGATGACCCCTTTAGATACGCAGTATTTT.

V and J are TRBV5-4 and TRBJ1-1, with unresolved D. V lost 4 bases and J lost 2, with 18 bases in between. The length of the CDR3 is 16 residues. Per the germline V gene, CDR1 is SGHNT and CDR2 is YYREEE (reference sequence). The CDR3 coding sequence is TGTGCCAGCAGCCCAGGCGTAGGTAGCACTAACACTGAAGCTTTCTTT. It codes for CASSPGVGSTNTEAFF.

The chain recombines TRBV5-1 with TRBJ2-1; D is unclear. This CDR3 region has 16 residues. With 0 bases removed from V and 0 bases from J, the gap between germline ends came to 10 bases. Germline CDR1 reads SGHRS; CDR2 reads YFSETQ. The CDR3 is CASSLGGPLSYNEQFF. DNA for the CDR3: TGCGCCAGCAGCTTGGGTGGTCCTCTCTCCTACAATGAGCAGTTCTTC. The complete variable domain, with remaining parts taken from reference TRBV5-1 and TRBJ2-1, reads KAGVTQTPRYLIKTRGQQVTLSCSPISGHRSVSWYQQTPGQGLQFLFEYFSETQRNKGNFPGRFSGRQFSNSRSEMNVSTLELGDSALYLCASSLGGPLSYNEQFFGPGTRLTVL.

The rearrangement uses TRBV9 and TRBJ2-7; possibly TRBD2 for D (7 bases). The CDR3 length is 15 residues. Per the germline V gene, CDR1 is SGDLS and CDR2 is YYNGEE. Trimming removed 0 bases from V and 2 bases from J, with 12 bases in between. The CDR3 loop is CASSVAAGAPYEQYF. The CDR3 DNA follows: TGTGCCAGCAGCGTAGCGGCGGGGGCCCCCTACGAGCAGTACTTC.

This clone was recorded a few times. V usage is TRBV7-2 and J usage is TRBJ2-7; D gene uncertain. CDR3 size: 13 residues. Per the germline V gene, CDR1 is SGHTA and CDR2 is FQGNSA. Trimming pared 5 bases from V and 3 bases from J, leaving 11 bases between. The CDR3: CASSPIGNYEQYF. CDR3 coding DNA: TGTGCCAGCAGCCCCATCGGTAACTACGAGCAGTACTTC.

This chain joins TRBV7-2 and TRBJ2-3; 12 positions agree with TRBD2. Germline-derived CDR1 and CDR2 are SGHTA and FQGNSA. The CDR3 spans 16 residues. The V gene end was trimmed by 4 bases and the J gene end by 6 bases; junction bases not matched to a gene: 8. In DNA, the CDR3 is TGTGCCAGCAGCTCGACTAGCGGGAGAGGGTTGGATACGCAGTATTTT. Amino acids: CASSSTSGRGLDTQYF.